These T cell receptor beta chains were read from a single sample in a study of T cell responses to AZD1222 COVID-19 vaccine. Clones were sequenced by immunoSEQ multiplex PCR, and TCRdb holds only the in-frame ones, with some missing. The sample records about 120,000 clones, around 90% being singletons. Sequenced here: peripheral blood, sampled on day 0 of AZD1222 vaccination. These receptors all stem from an adult in good health. CDR3s include the opening cysteine and the closing phenylalanine or tryptophan. A D gene is named only where the DNA matches it firmly. A row's size may be missing; if present it is once, few, many or a size class.

abundance: NA
len: 16
j_gene: TRBJ2-6
v_gene: TRBV7-7
d_gene: NA
CDR3aa: CASSPRSGAGANVLTF
CDR3nt: TGTGCCAGCAGCCCAAGGTCGGGAGCTGGGGCCAACGTCCTGACTTTC

abundance: NA
len: 14
j_gene: TRBJ2-3
v_gene: TRBV24-1
d_gene: NA
CDR3aa: CATSDHGTLDTQYF
CDR3nt: TGTGCCACCAGTGACCATGGGACACTAGATACGCAGTATTTT

abundance: NA
len: 15
j_gene: TRBJ2-1
v_gene: TRBV15
d_gene: NA
CDR3aa: CATSRDGGSGNEQFF
CDR3nt: TGTGCCACCAGCAGAGATGGGGGCAGCGGCAATGAGCAGTTCTTC

abundance: once
len: 14
j_gene: TRBJ2-3
v_gene: TRBV19
d_gene: NA
CDR3aa: CASSMAGSTDTQYF
CDR3nt: TGTGCCAGTAGTATGGCGGGTAGCACAGATACGCAGTATTTT

abundance: once
len: 19
j_gene: TRBJ2-1
v_gene: TRBV4-1
d_gene: NA
CDR3aa: CASSQDGGARGSSYNEQFF
CDR3nt: TGCGCCAGCAGCCAAGATGGGGGGGCGCGGGGGAGCTCCTACAATGAGCAGTTCTTC

abundance: NA
len: 15
j_gene: TRBJ1-1
v_gene: TRBV7-8
d_gene: NA
CDR3aa: CASSPLGAGRTEAFF
CDR3nt: TGTGCCAGCAGCCCCCTCGGTGCAGGGCGGACTGAAGCTTTCTTT

abundance: NA
len: 15
j_gene: TRBJ2-2
v_gene: TRBV27
d_gene: NA
CDR3aa: CASSPSRANTGELFF
CDR3nt: TGTGCCAGCAGTCCCTCTAGGGCGAACACCGGGGAGCTGTTTTTT

abundance: NA
len: 15
j_gene: TRBJ2-3
v_gene: TRBV24-1
d_gene: TRBD1
CDR3aa: CATSDPDRGTDTQYF
CDR3nt: TGTGCCACCAGTGATCCGGACAGGGGAACAGATACGCAGTATTTT

abundance: NA
len: 12
j_gene: TRBJ2-7
v_gene: TRBV5-4
d_gene: NA
CDR3aa: CASSDGSYEQYF
CDR3nt: TGTGCCAGCAGCGACGGCTCCTACGAGCAGTACTTC

abundance: NA
len: 14
j_gene: TRBJ1-4
v_gene: TRBV14
d_gene: NA
CDR3aa: CASSPGAYNEKLFF
CDR3nt: TGTGCCAGCAGCCCAGGGGCCTATAATGAAAAACTGTTTTTT

abundance: NA
len: 15
j_gene: TRBJ1-2
v_gene: TRBV18
d_gene: NA
CDR3aa: CASSPQDSANYGYTF
CDR3nt: TGTGCCAGCTCACCACAGGACAGTGCTAACTATGGCTACACCTTC

abundance: NA
len: 18
j_gene: TRBJ2-7
v_gene: TRBV9
d_gene: TRBD2
CDR3aa: CASSRDRLAGGPPYEQYF
CDR3nt: TGTGCCAGCAGCCGAGACCGACTAGCGGGAGGGCCCCCTTACGAGCAGTACTTC

abundance: NA
len: 14
j_gene: TRBJ2-1
v_gene: TRBV27
d_gene: NA
CDR3aa: CASSLNGGYNEQFF
CDR3nt: TGTGCCAGCAGTTTGAACGGGGGATACAATGAGCAGTTCTTC

abundance: NA
len: 14
j_gene: TRBJ2-4
v_gene: TRBV28
d_gene: NA
CDR3aa: CASSSFLNPGTTVF
CDR3nt: TGTGCCAGCAGTTCCTTCCTTAACCCCGGGACAACGGTCTTC

abundance: NA
len: 14
j_gene: TRBJ1-5
v_gene: TRBV6-2/TRBV6-3
d_gene: NA
CDR3aa: CASSYLRSNQPQHF
CDR3nt: TGTGCCAGCAGTTACTTGCGGAGCAATCAGCCCCAGCATTTT

abundance: NA
len: 14
j_gene: TRBJ2-3
v_gene: TRBV19
d_gene: TRBD2
CDR3aa: CASKGSGATDTQYF
CDR3nt: TGTGCCAGTAAAGGTAGCGGGGCCACAGATACGCAGTATTTT

abundance: NA
len: 12
j_gene: TRBJ1-1
v_gene: TRBV15
d_gene: NA
CDR3aa: CATSRDYSPAFF
CDR3nt: TGTGCCACCAGCAGAGATTACTCGCCCGCTTTCTTT

abundance: once
len: 15
j_gene: TRBJ1-2
v_gene: TRBV5-1
d_gene: NA
CDR3aa: CASSSDNRGNYGYTF
CDR3nt: TGCGCCAGCAGCTCGGACAACCGGGGAAACTATGGCTACACCTTC

abundance: NA
len: 13
j_gene: TRBJ1-1
v_gene: TRBV9
d_gene: NA
CDR3aa: CASSVEDQVEAFF
CDR3nt: TGTGCCAGCAGCGTAGAGGACCAAGTTGAAGCTTTCTTT

abundance: once
len: 14
j_gene: TRBJ2-7
v_gene: TRBV7-2
d_gene: NA
CDR3aa: CASSLGLTDYEQYF
CDR3nt: TGTGCCAGCAGCTTGGGACTGACCGACTACGAGCAGTACTTC

abundance: NA
len: 16
j_gene: TRBJ2-5
v_gene: TRBV19
d_gene: NA
CDR3aa: CASSPREGAGGETQYF
CDR3nt: TGTGCCAGTAGTCCCCGGGAGGGGGCAGGAGGAGAGACCCAGTACTTC

abundance: NA
len: 15
j_gene: TRBJ2-7
v_gene: TRBV30
d_gene: NA
CDR3aa: CAWSLEGFYNGEQYF
CDR3nt: TGTGCCTGGAGTTTGGAGGGGTTTTACAACGGCGAGCAGTACTTC

abundance: NA
len: 18
j_gene: TRBJ2-3
v_gene: TRBV6-4
d_gene: NA
CDR3aa: CASSDGSREIWDTDTQYF
CDR3nt: TGTGCCAGCAGTGACGGGTCCCGGGAGATATGGGACACAGATACGCAGTATTTT

abundance: NA
len: 13
j_gene: TRBJ2-1
v_gene: TRBV27
d_gene: NA
CDR3aa: CASSLSPYNEQFF
CDR3nt: TGTGCCAGCAGTTTATCCCCATACAATGAGCAGTTCTTC

abundance: NA
len: 13
j_gene: TRBJ2-3
v_gene: TRBV6-5
d_gene: NA
CDR3aa: CATMSDTTDTQYF
CDR3nt: TGTGCCACCATGAGCGACACCACAGATACGCAGTATTTT

abundance: once
len: 13
j_gene: TRBJ1-4
v_gene: TRBV5-6
d_gene: NA
CDR3aa: CASSLGGNEKLFF
CDR3nt: TGTGCCAGCAGCTTGGGCGGGAATGAAAAACTGTTTTTT

abundance: NA
len: 14
j_gene: TRBJ2-7
v_gene: TRBV2
d_gene: NA
CDR3aa: CASSDGGLSYEQYF
CDR3nt: TGTGCCAGCAGTGATGGGGGCCTCTCCTACGAGCAGTACTTC

abundance: NA
len: 14
j_gene: TRBJ2-5
v_gene: TRBV5-6
d_gene: NA
CDR3aa: CASSLVPGLETQYF
CDR3nt: TGTGCCAGCAGCTTGGTCCCGGGCTTAGAGACCCAGTACTTC

abundance: NA
len: 15
j_gene: TRBJ2-7
v_gene: TRBV9
d_gene: NA
CDR3aa: CASSVGSGRTYEQYF
CDR3nt: TGTGCCAGCAGCGTAGGATCTGGCAGGACGTACGAGCAGTACTTC

abundance: NA
len: 17
j_gene: TRBJ1-4
v_gene: TRBV7-9
d_gene: TRBD1
CDR3aa: CASSSRGQGLSNEKLFF
CDR3nt: TGTGCCAGCAGCTCCAGGGGACAGGGGTTATCTAATGAAAAACTGTTTTTT

abundance: NA
len: 16
j_gene: TRBJ2-1
v_gene: TRBV18
d_gene: NA
CDR3aa: CASSPPGRAPYNEQFF
CDR3nt: TGTGCCAGCTCACCACCGGGCAGGGCACCCTACAATGAGCAGTTCTTC

abundance: NA
len: 13
j_gene: TRBJ2-3
v_gene: TRBV6-1
d_gene: NA
CDR3aa: CASSERLADTQYF
CDR3nt: TGTGCCAGCAGTGAAAGACTAGCAGATACGCAGTATTTT

abundance: NA
len: 13
j_gene: TRBJ1-1
v_gene: TRBV6-5
d_gene: TRBD1
CDR3aa: CASSPGQVHEAFF
CDR3nt: TGTGCCAGCAGCCCGGGACAGGTCCATGAAGCTTTCTTT

abundance: NA
len: 13
j_gene: TRBJ2-7
v_gene: TRBV5-1
d_gene: NA
CDR3aa: CASRTLQTYEQYF
CDR3nt: TGCGCCAGCAGGACACTCCAAACCTACGAGCAGTACTTC

abundance: NA
len: 15
j_gene: TRBJ2-7
v_gene: TRBV24-1
d_gene: TRBD1
CDR3aa: CATSDSGTGLYEQYF
CDR3nt: TGTGCCACCAGTGATTCCGGGACAGGGTTATACGAGCAGTACTTC

abundance: once
len: 20
j_gene: TRBJ2-4
v_gene: TRBV9
d_gene: TRBD2
CDR3aa: CASSDAGGLAGFIAKNIQYF
CDR3nt: TGTGCCAGCAGCGACGCCGGGGGACTAGCGGGTTTTATAGCCAAAAACATTCAGTACTTC

abundance: NA
len: 15
j_gene: TRBJ2-7
v_gene: TRBV4-1
d_gene: NA
CDR3aa: CASSQIPGETYEQYF
CDR3nt: TGCGCCAGCAGCCAAATTCCGGGGGAGACCTACGAGCAGTACTTC

abundance: NA
len: 12
j_gene: TRBJ1-5
v_gene: TRBV18
d_gene: NA
CDR3aa: CASSPPNQPQHF
CDR3nt: TGTGCCAGCTCACCACCGAATCAGCCCCAGCATTTT

abundance: NA
len: 14
j_gene: TRBJ2-5
v_gene: TRBV5-1
d_gene: TRBD1
CDR3aa: CASSLDRVQETQYF
CDR3nt: TGCGCCAGCAGCCTGGACAGGGTCCAAGAGACCCAGTACTTC